The T cell receptor beta chain described here comes from a study of early T cells in non-severe SARS-CoV-2 infection (dated by TCRdb to about 2021). Regarding the study in general: TCR sequencing used bulk RNA from unsorted whole blood, so alpha and beta chains could not be paired. What the work shows at the level of the full study, not this receptor alone: VDJdb matching was skewed toward anti-spike CD8 responses and likely underestimated virus-specific expansions by missing private and CD4 specificities.

Library construction relied on 5' RACE. The data were produced on a NextSeq 500. The TCR library protocol attached unique molecular identifiers to individual cDNA molecules to correct for sequencing error and PCR bias. Both TCR alpha and beta chains were sequenced, and tight co-correlation was observed between alpha and beta sequence abundances in each sample. From the authors' description of their analysis: Decombinator V4 was used to perform V gene, J gene and CDR3 annotation of TCR sequences. TCRs were defined as expanded if a significant change between any two time points was detected under a Poisson model with p below 0.0001. TCR abundances were normalised to the total number of TCRs sequenced in each sample and reported as counts per million. VDJdb, accessed 1 November 2021, was searched for CMV, EBV and SARS-CoV-2 annotated TCRs, with TCRs annotated for multiple antigens excluded. TCRdb reprocessing: public reads trimmed at Q25 with fastp, clones called with MiXCR, in-frame beta chains kept. CDR3 protein sequences are deduplicated, and each keeps its most common genes and DNA. The V and J calls and clone size come from TCRdb's table, not from the authors' own analysis. The sample table contains roughly 60,000 distinct CDR3 sequences; only one count was recorded for approximately 11% of them. The ten largest make up under 3% of the sample.

A case-control design nested within a healthcare worker cohort in London, UK, was used, with weekly nasopharyngeal swab PCR tests and blood sampling performed. Healthcare workers were recruited during the week of the UK lockdown, between 23 and 31 March 2020, and followed weekly for up to 16 weeks. In this sample, this clonotype turned up a few times. Its cognate antigen has yet to be identified. No qualities accompany the bases; no much larger clone lies one base away. This receptor was obtained from an adult who was a healthcare worker with PCR-confirmed SARS-CoV-2 infection or an uninfected control (not recorded which). The source material was whole blood, sampled at baseline.

The bases read TGTGCCAGCAGTACACCAGGGGAAGGCTACACCTTC. This is translated as CASSTPGEGYTF. The chain was built from TRBV6-5 and TRBJ1-2; 6 matching bases give a weak D call of TRBD1. There are 12 amino acids in the CDR3, from cysteine to phenylalanine inclusive. Left in the record is the CDR3 DNA by itself, 36 bases read in frame from the first base. CDR1 and CDR2, looked up from the germline V gene, are MNHEY and SVGAGI. The junction carries 12 bases between V and J, which are trimmed by 5 bases and 8 bases respectively.